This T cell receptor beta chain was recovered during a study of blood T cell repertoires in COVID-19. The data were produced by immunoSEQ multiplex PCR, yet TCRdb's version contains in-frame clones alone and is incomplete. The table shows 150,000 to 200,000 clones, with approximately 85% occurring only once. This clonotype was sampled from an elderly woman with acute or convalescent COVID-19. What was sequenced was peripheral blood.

The CDR3 is CASSQGVNPAEQYF. DNA for the CDR3: TGTGCCAGCAGTCAGGGGGTTAACCCGGCCGAGCAGTACTTC. The gene calls are TRBV3-1 (or the pseudogene TRBV3-2) and TRBJ2-7, with TRBD1 matching over 7 bases. The V gene end was trimmed by 6 bases and the J gene end by 6 bases; junction bases not matched to a gene: 11. Per germline, CDR1 LGHDT and CDR2 YNNKEL (reference sequence). The CDR3 runs to 14 residues.